This T cell receptor beta chain was identified during a study of T cells in Graves' hyperthyroidism and ophthalmopathy. Study outcomes and limitations: Ophthalmopathy was distinguished from stable hyperthyroidism by 13 V-J signatures.

The TCR beta CDR3 regions underwent amplification using RNA transcripts as the source. Researchers ran a first-round RT-PCR on the TCR CDR3 using the HTBI primer set. TCRdb itself ran the multiplex PCR reads through MiXCR, one entry per CDR3 protein. The sample has 350,000 to 400,000 distinct CDR3 sequences, about 19% seen once. An absence of ophthalmopathy progression within 18 months meant stable Graves' hyperthyroidism. Newly diagnosed patients aged 18 to 65 had hyperthyroidism of under 2 months' duration. The CDR3 contains 14 residues. Trimming stripped 0 bases from V and 4 bases from J, with 10 bases between. The germline V gene has CDR1 SGDLS and CDR2 YYNGEE. On this clonotype: As yet, its antigen is unknown.

The sequenced material came from blood. This rearrangement joins TRBV9 to TRBJ1-1, with D hard to call. This receptor was obtained from a woman under 30 with Graves' hyperthyroidism. The chain's CDR3 is CASSVGESVTEAFF. The CDR3 nucleotides are TGTGCCAGCAGCGTAGGGGAGTCGGTCACTGAAGCTTTCTTT.